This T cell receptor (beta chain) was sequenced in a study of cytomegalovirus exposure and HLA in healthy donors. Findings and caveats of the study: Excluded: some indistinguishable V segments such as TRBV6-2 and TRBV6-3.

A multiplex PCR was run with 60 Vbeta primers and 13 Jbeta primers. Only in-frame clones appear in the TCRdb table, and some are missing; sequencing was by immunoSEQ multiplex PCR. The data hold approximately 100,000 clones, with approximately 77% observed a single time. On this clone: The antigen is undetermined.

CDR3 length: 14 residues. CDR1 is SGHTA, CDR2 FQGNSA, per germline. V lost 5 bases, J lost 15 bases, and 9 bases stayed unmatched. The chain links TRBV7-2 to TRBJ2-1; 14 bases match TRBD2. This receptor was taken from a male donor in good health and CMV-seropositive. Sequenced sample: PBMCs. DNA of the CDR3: TGTGCCAGCAGCCTCAGACTAGCGGGGGGGAACCCGTTCTTC. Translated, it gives CASSLRLAGGNPFF.